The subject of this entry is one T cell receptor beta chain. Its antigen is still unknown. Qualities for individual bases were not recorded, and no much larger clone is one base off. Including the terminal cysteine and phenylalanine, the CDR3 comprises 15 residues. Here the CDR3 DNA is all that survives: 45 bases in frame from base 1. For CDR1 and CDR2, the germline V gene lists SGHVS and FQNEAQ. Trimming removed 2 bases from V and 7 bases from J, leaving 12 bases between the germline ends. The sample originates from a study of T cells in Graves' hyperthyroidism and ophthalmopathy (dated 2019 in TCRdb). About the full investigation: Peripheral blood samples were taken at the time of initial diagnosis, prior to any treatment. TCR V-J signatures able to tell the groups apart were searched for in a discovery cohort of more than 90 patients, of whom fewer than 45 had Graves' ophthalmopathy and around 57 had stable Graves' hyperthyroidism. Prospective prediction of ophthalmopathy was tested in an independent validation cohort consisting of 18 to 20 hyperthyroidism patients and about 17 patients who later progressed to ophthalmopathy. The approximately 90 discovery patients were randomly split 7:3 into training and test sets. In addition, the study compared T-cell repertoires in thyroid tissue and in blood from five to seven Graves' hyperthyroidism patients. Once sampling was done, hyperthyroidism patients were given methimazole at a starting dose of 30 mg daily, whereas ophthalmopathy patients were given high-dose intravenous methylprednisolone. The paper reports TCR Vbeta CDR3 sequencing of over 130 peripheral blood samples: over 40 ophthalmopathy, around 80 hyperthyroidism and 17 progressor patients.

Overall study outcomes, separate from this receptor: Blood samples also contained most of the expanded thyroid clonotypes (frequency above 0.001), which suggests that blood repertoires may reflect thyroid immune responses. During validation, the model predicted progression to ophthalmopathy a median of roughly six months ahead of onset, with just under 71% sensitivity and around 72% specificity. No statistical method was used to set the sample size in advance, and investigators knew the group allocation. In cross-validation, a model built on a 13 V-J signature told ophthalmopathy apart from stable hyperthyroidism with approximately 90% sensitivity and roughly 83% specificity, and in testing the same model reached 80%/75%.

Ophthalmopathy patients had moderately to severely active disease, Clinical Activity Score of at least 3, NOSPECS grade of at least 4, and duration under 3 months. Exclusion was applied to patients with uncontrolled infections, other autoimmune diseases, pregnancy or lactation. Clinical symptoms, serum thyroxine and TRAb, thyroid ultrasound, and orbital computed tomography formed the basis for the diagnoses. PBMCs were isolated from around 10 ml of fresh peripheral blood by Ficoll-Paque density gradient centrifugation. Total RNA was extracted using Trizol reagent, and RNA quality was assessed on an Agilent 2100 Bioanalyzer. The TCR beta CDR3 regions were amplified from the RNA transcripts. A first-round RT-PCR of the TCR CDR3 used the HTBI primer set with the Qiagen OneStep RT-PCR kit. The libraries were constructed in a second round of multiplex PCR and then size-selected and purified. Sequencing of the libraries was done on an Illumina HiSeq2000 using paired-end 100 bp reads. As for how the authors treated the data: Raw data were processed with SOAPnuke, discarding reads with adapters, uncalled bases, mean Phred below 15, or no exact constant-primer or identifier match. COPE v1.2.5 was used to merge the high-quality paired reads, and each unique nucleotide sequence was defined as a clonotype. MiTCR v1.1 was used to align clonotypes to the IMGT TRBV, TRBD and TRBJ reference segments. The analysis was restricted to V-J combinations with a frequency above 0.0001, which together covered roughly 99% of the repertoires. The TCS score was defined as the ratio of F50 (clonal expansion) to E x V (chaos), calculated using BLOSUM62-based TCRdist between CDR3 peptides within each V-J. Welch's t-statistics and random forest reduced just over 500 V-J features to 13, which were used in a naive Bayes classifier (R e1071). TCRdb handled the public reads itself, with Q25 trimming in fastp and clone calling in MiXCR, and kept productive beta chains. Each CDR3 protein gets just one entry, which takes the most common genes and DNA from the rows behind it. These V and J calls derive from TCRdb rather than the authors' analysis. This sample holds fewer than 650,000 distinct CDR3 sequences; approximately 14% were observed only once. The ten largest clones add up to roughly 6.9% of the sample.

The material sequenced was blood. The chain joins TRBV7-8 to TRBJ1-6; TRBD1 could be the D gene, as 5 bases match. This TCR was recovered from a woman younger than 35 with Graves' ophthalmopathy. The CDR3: CASSLSGTTNSPLHF. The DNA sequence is TGTGCCAGCAGCTTATCAGGGACGACCAATTCACCCCTCCACTTT.